These T cell receptor beta chains were read from a single sample in a study of blood T cell repertoires in COVID-19. Measured with immunoSEQ multiplex PCR; TCRdb has only the in-frame clones, and not every one. The repertoire has 120,000 or so clones, about 88% of them found once; the top ten carry roughly 1.4%. Sequencing was carried out using peripheral blood. All receptors derive from a human donor in a cohort sampled during active COVID-19. The CDR3 runs from the conserved cysteine through the conserved F or W. The D gene is left open where the match is weak. Expanded clones are given a class, and other clones once, few, many or no size at all.

>NA|TRBV6-5|TRBJ1-2|NA
TGTGCCAGCAGTTTTTATGCAGGGGCTAACTATGGCTACACCTTC
CASSFYAGANYGYTF
>NA|TRBV5-1|TRBJ2-7|NA
TGCGCCAGCAGCAAGGACAGTAGCTCCTACGAGCAGTACTTC
CASSKDSSSYEQYF
>TRBD2|TRBV10-3|TRBJ2-1|NA
TGTGCCATCAGTGGGACTAGCGGGGAGTACAATGAGCAGTTCTTC
CAISGTSGEYNEQFF
>TRBD2|TRBV5-1|TRBJ2-5|NA
TGCGCCAGCAGCGCGGGAGCTCAAGAGACCCAGTACTTC
CASSAGAQETQYF
>NA|TRBV9|TRBJ2-3|NA
TGTGCCAGCAGCTCAGAGGGGGGGATGGGAGATACGCAGTATTTT
CASSSEGGMGDTQYF
>TRBD2|TRBV11-2|TRBJ2-5|NA
TGTGCCAGCAGCTTAATAGGTAGCGGGGGTCGAGAGACCCAGTACTTC
CASSLIGSGGRETQYF
>TRBD1|TRBV6-2/TRBV6-3|TRBJ2-5|NA
TGTGCCAGCAGTTCACGAAAGGGGGCGAGAGAGACCCAGTACTTC
CASSSRKGARETQYF
>NA|TRBV12-3/TRBV12-4|TRBJ2-1|NA
TGTGCCAGCAGTCCAGGGGCAGGTCAGTTCTTC
CASSPGAGQFF
>TRBD2|TRBV4-2|TRBJ2-3|once
TGTGCCAGCAGCCAGGAGGGACTAGGCTCTGATACGCAGTATTTT
CASSQEGLGSDTQYF
>NA|TRBV4-1|TRBJ1-4|NA
TGCGCCAGCAGCCAAGATGGGGGGGGGAGGACTAATGAAAAACTGTTTTTT
CASSQDGGGRTNEKLFF
>TRBD1|TRBV24-1|TRBJ2-1|NA
TGTGCCACCAGTGGGACGGGACAGTACCAGAGCTCCTACAATGAGCAGTTCTTC
CATSGTGQYQSSYNEQFF
>TRBD1|TRBV30|TRBJ2-1|NA
TGTGCCTGGAGCCTGGACAGGGACAATGAGCAGTTCTTC
CAWSLDRDNEQFF
>TRBD2|TRBV7-2|TRBJ2-7|once
TGTGCCAGCAGCGCCCGGACTAGCGGGAGGAGCTCCTACGAGCAGTACTTC
CASSARTSGRSSYEQYF
>NA|TRBV5-4|TRBJ2-7|NA
TGTGCCAGCAGCCCCGAAGCAGGACAGCCGAACGAGCAGTACTTC
CASSPEAGQPNEQYF
>TRBD2|TRBV7-9|TRBJ2-2|NA
TGTGCCAGCAGCTTGACTAGCGGGGGGGCCCTCACCGGGGAGCTGTTTTTT
CASSLTSGGALTGELFF
>TRBD2|TRBV7-9|TRBJ2-7|NA
TGTGCCAGCAGCTACCCGGGAGGTGGCGAGCAGTACTTC
CASSYPGGGEQYF
>TRBD1|TRBV14|TRBJ2-7|NA
TGTGCCAGCAGCCAGTTACAGGGGTCCATCGAGCAGTACTTC
CASSQLQGSIEQYF
>TRBD2|TRBV11-3|TRBJ2-7|NA
TGTGCCAGCAGCCGTAGCGGGCACGAATACGAGCAGTACTTC
CASSRSGHEYEQYF
>NA|TRBV19|TRBJ2-2|NA
TGTGCCAGTGTCGGCACCGGGGAGCTGTTTTTT
CASVGTGELFF
>NA|TRBV10-3|TRBJ1-1|once
TGTGCCATCAGTGAGTCGGGGAGGGCAGGAATTTGGCATGTGAACACTGAAGCTTTCTTT
CAISESGRAGIWHVNTEAFF
>TRBD2|TRBV6-2/TRBV6-3|TRBJ2-7|NA
TGTGCCAGCAGTTACCCTCGTGCGGCGGGGGACCCGGGTGAGCAGTACTTC
CASSYPRAAGDPGEQYF
>TRBD1|TRBV5-4|TRBJ2-7|NA
TGTGCCAGCAGCTCGGGACAGGGAGCGTACGAGCAGTACTTC
CASSSGQGAYEQYF
>NA|TRBV7-9|TRBJ2-3|NA
TGTGCCAGCACCTCCGCCGGAGGGCGGGAAGATACGCAGTATTTT
CASTSAGGREDTQYF
>TRBD2|TRBV11-2|TRBJ2-5|NA
TGTGCCAGCAGCTTTCTAGCGGGGGGAGAGACCCAGTACTTC
CASSFLAGGETQYF
>TRBD2|TRBV6-5|TRBJ2-3|NA
TGTGCCAGCCAGGCAAGCGGGAGCCGCACAGATACGCAGTATTTT
CASQASGSRTDTQYF
>NA|TRBV19|TRBJ2-7|NA
TGTGCCAGTAGTCGGGCGGGGTTATCCTACGAGCAGTACTTC
CASSRAGLSYEQYF